This T cell receptor beta chain was recovered during a study of cytotoxic CD8 clonotypes in ibrutinib-treated CLL. In the study overall: Patient counts were about twelve relapsed/refractory, under 16 treatment-naive and about 18 IGHV unmutated.

CDR3 length: 12 amino acids. Per germline, CDR1 GTSNPN and CDR2 SVGIG (reference sequence). V was pared by 2 bases and J by 8 bases, with 4 bases of the junction left unmatched. This clone was observed a few times. Measured with immunoSEQ multiplex PCR; TCRdb has only the in-frame clones, and not every one. The repertoire consists of 130,000 or so clones, with about 72% occurring once and the leading ten covering 25% to 30%. This clonotype was obtained from a human donor with chronic lymphocytic leukemia. This specimen consisted of PBMCs, obtained after 12 months of ibrutinib treatment. The chain employs TRBV30 and TRBJ1-2; 8 bases fit TRBD1. CDR3: CAWSSGQGGYTF. The CDR3 DNA reads as TGTGCCTGGAGTTCTGGACAGGGCGGCTACACCTTC.